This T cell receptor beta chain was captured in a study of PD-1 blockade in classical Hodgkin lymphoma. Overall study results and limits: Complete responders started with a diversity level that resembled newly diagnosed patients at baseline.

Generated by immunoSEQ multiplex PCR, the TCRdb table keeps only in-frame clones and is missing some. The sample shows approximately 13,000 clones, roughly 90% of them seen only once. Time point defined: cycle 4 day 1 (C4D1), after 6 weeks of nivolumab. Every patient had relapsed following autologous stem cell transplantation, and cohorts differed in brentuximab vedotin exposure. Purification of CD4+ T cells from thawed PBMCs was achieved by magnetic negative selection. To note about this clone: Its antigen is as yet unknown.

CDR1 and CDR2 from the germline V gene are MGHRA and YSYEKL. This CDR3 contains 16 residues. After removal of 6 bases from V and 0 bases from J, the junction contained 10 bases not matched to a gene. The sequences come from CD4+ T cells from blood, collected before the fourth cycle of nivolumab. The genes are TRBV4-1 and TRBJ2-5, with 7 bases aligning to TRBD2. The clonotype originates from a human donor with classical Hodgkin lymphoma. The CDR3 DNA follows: TGCGCCAGCAGAACTAGCGTCGGGTTGAACCAAGAGACCCAGTACTTC. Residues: CASRTSVGLNQETQYF.